This is a list of T cell receptor beta chains from one sample in a study of CXCR3-negative and CXCR3-positive naive CD8 T cells. With the 5' RACE reads reprocessed, TCRdb shows one record per CDR3 protein and no DNA. Its table records approximately 90,000 distinct CDR3 sequences. The sample was naive CXCR3+ CD8+ T cells from blood. Source of these receptors: a human donor in good health. Some clones in this sample may be carry-over from other donors' samples. The CDR3 runs from the conserved cysteine through the conserved F or W.

length: 12
V: TRBV28
J: TRBJ2-5
CDR3: CASTNWGETQYF

length: 12
V: TRBV20-1
J: TRBJ1-1
CDR3: CSAPDPLGEAFF

length: 18
V: TRBV20-1
J: TRBJ2-1
CDR3: CSARGASGANVSYNEQFF

length: 17
V: TRBV11-3
J: TRBJ2-7
CDR3: CASSLVHGGASSYEQYF

length: 13
V: TRBV27
J: TRBJ2-6
CDR3: CASSLLGANVLTF

length: 18
V: TRBV28
J: TRBJ2-5
CDR3: CASTNSDTTSANQETQYF

length: 15
V: TRBV27
J: TRBJ2-1
CDR3: CASSAGGPIYNEQFF

length: 17
V: TRBV9
J: TRBJ2-1
CDR3: CASSVEGRMVGGNEQFF

length: 15
V: TRBV6-5
J: TRBJ2-7
CDR3: CASSLTGTVAYEQYF

length: 17
V: TRBV7-2
J: TRBJ2-7
CDR3: CASSFPSSGGISYEQYF

length: 14
V: TRBV5-4
J: TRBJ2-5
CDR3: CASRSWGPQETQYF

length: 14
V: TRBV6-5
J: TRBJ2-2
CDR3: CASKWTGKTGELFF

length: 14
V: TRBV4-2
J: TRBJ2-7
CDR3: CASSQERGTYEQYF

length: 16
V: TRBV5-5
J: TRBJ2-3
CDR3: CASSFTPGGRTDTQYF

length: 16
V: TRBV28
J: TRBJ2-7
CDR3: CASSRPEAGGPYEQYF

length: 19
V: TRBV18
J: TRBJ2-2
CDR3: CASSNGEPRYGRDAGELFF

length: 13
V: TRBV7-3
J: TRBJ1-1
CDR3: CASSLYSNTEAFF

length: 17
V: TRBV9
J: TRBJ2-1
CDR3: CASSVGGGELGGFEQFF

length: 14
V: TRBV6-2/TRBV6-3
J: TRBJ2-5
CDR3: CASTQREGRETQYF

length: 12
V: TRBV7-2
J: TRBJ2-2
CDR3: CASVPLGGELFF

length: 15
V: TRBV14
J: TRBJ2-1
CDR3: CASRRTGTGINEQFF

length: 19
V: TRBV7-3
J: TRBJ2-2
CDR3: CASSPGAGTGGEDTGELFF

length: 11
V: TRBV29-1
J: TRBJ1-2
CDR3: CSVEDNYGYTF

length: 14
V: TRBV10-3
J: TRBJ1-6
CDR3: CAISGDRVNSPLHF

length: 14
V: TRBV20-1
J: TRBJ1-1
CDR3: CSASGYDQVGEAFF

length: 14
V: TRBV28
J: TRBJ2-7
CDR3: CASTSGEPSVEQYF

length: 15
V: TRBV7-3
J: TRBJ2-1
CDR3: CASSLSRGGHNEQFF

length: 14
V: TRBV19
J: TRBJ2-7
CDR3: CASSIGAGYNEQYF

length: 13
V: TRBV29-1
J: TRBJ2-7
CDR3: CSVVGQDGYEQYF

length: 15
V: TRBV5-1
J: TRBJ2-1
CDR3: CASSLAGTAYNEQFF

length: 16
V: TRBV9
J: TRBJ1-1
CDR3: CASSVDTAGTTAEAFF

length: 13
V: TRBV28
J: TRBJ2-7
CDR3: CASSPRTPYEQYF

length: 15
V: TRBV4-1
J: TRBJ1-1
CDR3: CASSQAPGAGPEAFF

length: 13
V: TRBV7-6
J: TRBJ2-1
CDR3: CASSLSDGNEQFF

length: 15
V: TRBV27
J: TRBJ2-1
CDR3: CASSPSQNSYNEQFF

length: 14
V: TRBV5-1
J: TRBJ2-1
CDR3: CASSLGQGSDEQFF

length: 14
V: TRBV5-6
J: TRBJ2-4
CDR3: CASSLAGTKNIQYF

length: 13
V: TRBV28
J: TRBJ1-5
CDR3: CASSSDGNQPQHF

length: 14
V: TRBV12-3/TRBV12-4
J: TRBJ2-5
CDR3: CASSGTGEQETQYF

length: 19
V: TRBV13
J: TRBJ2-7
CDR3: CASSLVIGAREAPSYEQYF

length: 13
V: TRBV20-1
J: TRBJ2-7
CDR3: CSARQGSSYEQYF